This is a list of T cell receptor beta chains from one sample in a study of blood T cell repertoires in COVID-19. TCRdb's table, derived via immunoSEQ multiplex PCR, lists solely in-frame clones and lacks some. The table shows 200,000 to 250,000 clones, with under 90% occurring only once. The specimen was peripheral blood. The receptors shown here come from a man between 60 and 75 years old who had recovered from COVID-19. Each CDR3 is given without its conserved first and last residue. Fields, in order: V gene, J gene, CDR3 protein.

>TRBV19|TRBJ1-1
ASSPIRAQNTEAF
>TRBV7-9|TRBJ1-5
ASAAGQHSNQPQH
>TRBV7-2|TRBJ1-1
ASSRDTQNTEAF
>TRBV7-2|TRBJ2-7
ASSLYRDSSYEQY
>TRBV27|TRBJ2-6
ASSPGRGSGANVLT
>TRBV6-5|TRBJ1-6
ASRMTGNYNSPLH
>TRBV10-3|TRBJ2-3
AIRAGLISTDTQY
>TRBV5-1|TRBJ2-7
ASSLEPGVIYEQY
>TRBV5-1|TRBJ2-5
ASTMGASGPETQY
>TRBV5-5|TRBJ1-2
ASSLRLPGYGYT
>TRBV19|TRBJ2-5
ASMEGQGWGETQY
>TRBV18|TRBJ2-7
ASSPGWGRDEQY
>TRBV7-2|TRBJ2-7
ASSLLEGVTYEQY
>TRBV19|TRBJ2-2
ASSIEGRAGGELF
>TRBV25-1|TRBJ2-1
ASSAPTSGKDNEQF
>TRBV2|TRBJ1-2
ASTPRTGNGYYGYT
>TRBV6-5|TRBJ2-7
ASSSQSGTGPYEQY
>TRBV5-4|TRBJ2-5
ASSLVAEYQETQY
>TRBV9|TRBJ2-7
ASSVGTGSQQY
>TRBV9|TRBJ1-5
ASSRDGGGALQPQH
>TRBV4-1|TRBJ1-5
ASSQERQGVGGRPGAQH
>TRBV5-1|TRBJ2-5
ASSLTGGFQETQY
>TRBV19|TRBJ2-7
ASSIARGLYEQY
>TRBV7-3|TRBJ1-4
ASSPGDRGLRGTNEKLF
>TRBV20-1|TRBJ2-7
SASLGRAGLGGQY
>TRBV28|TRBJ2-5
ASSLAQDRWARETQY
>TRBV5-1|TRBJ2-5
ASSLGTSGRGEETQY
>TRBV4-2|TRBJ1-6
ASSQSQGRGNSPLH
>TRBV18|TRBJ1-3
ASSPIRAGDGNTIY
>TRBV6-6|TRBJ1-5
ATRGGEGNQPQH
>TRBV19|TRBJ2-5
ASSIRGLSETQY
>TRBV5-1|TRBJ2-1
ASSLPRAGFDEQF
>TRBV19|TRBJ1-4
ASRTSGTGDGKLF
>TRBV19|TRBJ1-1
ASSVTGLLKEAF
>TRBV5-6|TRBJ2-1
ASKLGLTRSEQF
>TRBV19|TRBJ1-2
ASSLGGAGYT
>TRBV7-9|TRBJ2-1
ASSLLGLTIGDYNEQF
>TRBV19|TRBJ2-5
ASSIGQGGETQY
>TRBV15|TRBJ2-2
ATSRSPGEAGELF
>TRBV6-1|TRBJ2-7
ASSEAGRTYEQY
>TRBV4-1|TRBJ2-4
ASSQETLAKNIQY